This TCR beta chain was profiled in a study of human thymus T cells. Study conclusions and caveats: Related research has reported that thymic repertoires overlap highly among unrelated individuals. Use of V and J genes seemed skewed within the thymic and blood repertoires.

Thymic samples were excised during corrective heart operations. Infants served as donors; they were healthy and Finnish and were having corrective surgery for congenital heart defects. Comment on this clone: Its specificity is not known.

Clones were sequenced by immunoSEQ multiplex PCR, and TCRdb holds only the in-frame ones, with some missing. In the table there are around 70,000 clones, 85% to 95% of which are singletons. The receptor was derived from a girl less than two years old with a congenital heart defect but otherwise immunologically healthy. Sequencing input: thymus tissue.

Written as DNA, the CDR3 is TGCGCCAGCAAGAGGGGCAGCTATGGCTACACCTTC. This sequence encodes CASKRGSYGYTF. The gene calls are TRBV5-1 and TRBJ1-2, with D possibly TRBD1 on 5 matching bases. V shed 6 bases and J shed 4 bases, with 10 bases lying between them. In germline, CDR1 is SGHRS, CDR2 YFSETQ. The CDR3 is 12 residues long.